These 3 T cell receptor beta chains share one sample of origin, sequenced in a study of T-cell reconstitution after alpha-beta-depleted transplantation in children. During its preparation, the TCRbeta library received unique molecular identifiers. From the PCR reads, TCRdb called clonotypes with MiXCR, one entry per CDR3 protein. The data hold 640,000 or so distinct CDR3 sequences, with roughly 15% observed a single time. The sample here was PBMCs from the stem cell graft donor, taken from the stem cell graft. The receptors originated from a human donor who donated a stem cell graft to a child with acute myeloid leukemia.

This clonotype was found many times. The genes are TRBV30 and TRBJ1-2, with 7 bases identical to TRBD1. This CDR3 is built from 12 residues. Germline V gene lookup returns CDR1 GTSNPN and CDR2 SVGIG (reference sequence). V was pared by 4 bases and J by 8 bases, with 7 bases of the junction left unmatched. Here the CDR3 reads CAWMRGRLGYTF. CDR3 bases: TGTGCCTGGATGAGGGGGCGCTTGGGCTACACCTTC.

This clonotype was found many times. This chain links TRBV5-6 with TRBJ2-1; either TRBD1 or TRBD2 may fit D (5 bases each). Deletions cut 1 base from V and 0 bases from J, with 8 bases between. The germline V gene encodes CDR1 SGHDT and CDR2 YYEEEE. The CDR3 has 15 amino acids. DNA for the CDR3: TGTGCCAGCAGCTTGCCAGGGAGCTCCTACAATGAGCAGTTCTTC. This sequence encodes CASSLPGSSYNEQFF.

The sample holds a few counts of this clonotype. Here the CDR3 reads CASSQGFGYTF. CDR3 nucleotide sequence: TGTGCCAGCAGTCAGGGTTTTGGCTACACCTTC. The V and J genes are TRBV6-2 or TRBV6-3 and TRBJ1-2, with D possibly TRBD1 on 5 matching bases. Trimming took 5 bases from V and 7 from J, leaving 8 bases between them. The CDR3 sequence is 11 residues long. Germline V gene sequence: CDR1 MNHEY, CDR2 SVGEGT.